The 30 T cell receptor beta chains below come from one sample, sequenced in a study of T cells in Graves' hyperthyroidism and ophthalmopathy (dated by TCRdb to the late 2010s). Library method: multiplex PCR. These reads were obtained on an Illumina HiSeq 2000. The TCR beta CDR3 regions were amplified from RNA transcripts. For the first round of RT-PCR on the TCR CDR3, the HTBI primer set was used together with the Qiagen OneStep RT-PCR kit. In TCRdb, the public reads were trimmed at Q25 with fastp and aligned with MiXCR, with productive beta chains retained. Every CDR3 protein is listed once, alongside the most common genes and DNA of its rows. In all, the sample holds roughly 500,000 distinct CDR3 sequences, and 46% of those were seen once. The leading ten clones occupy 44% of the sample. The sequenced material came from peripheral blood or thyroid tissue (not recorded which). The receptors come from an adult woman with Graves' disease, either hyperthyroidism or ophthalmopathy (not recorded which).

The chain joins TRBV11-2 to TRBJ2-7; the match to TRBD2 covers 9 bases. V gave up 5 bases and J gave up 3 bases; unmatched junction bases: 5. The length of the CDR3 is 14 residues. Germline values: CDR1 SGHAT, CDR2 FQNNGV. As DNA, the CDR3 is TGTGCCAGCAGCGCTGGACTAGCGAGCTACGAGCAGTACTTC. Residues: CASSAGLASYEQYF.

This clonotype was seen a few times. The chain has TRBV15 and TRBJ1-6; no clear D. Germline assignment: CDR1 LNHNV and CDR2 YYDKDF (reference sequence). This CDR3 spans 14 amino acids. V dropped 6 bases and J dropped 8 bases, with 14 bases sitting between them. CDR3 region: CATSTGLGDSPLHF. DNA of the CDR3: TGTGCCACCAGTACCGGACTCGGGGATTCACCCCTCCACTTT.

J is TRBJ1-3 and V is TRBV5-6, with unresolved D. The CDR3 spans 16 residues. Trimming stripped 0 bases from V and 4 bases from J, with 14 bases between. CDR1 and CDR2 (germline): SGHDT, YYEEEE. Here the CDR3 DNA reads TGTGCCAGCAGCTTGGCTGGAGGGCTAGGAGGAAACACCATATATTTT. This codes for CASSLAGGLGGNTIYF.

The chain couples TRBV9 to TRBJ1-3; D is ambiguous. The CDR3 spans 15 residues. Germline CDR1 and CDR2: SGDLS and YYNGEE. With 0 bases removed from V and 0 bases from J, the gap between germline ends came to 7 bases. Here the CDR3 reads CASSVEALSGNTIYF. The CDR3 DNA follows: TGTGCCAGCAGCGTAGAGGCGCTCTCTGGAAACACCATATATTTT.

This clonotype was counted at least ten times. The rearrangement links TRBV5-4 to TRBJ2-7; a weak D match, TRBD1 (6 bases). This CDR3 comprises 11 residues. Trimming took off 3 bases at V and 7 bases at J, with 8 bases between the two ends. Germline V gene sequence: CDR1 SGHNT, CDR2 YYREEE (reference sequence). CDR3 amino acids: CASSSGDEQYF. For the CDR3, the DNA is TGTGCCAGCAGCTCAGGGGATGAGCAGTACTTC. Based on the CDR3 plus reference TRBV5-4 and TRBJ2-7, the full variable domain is ETGVTQSPTHLIKTRGQQVTLRCSSQSGHNTVSWYQQALGQGPQFIFQYYREEENGRGNFPPRFSGLQFPNYSSELNVNALELDDSALYLCASSSGDEQYFGPGTRLTVT.

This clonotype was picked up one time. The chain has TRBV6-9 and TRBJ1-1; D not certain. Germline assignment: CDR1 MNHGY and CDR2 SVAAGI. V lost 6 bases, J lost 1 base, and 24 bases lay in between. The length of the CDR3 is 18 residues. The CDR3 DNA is TGTGCCAGCAGCTTATTTGGGGTACGGCGTCGGAGGAACACTGAAGCTTTCTTT. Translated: CASSLFGVRRRRNTEAFF.

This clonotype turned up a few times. The CDR3, as DNA: TGCAGTGCAAAACGACCCGGGTCATTGAAGGAGCAGTACTTC. Its protein product is CSAKRPGSLKEQYF. This chain connects TRBV20-1 to TRBJ2-7; D is unresolved. The V gene lost 6 bases and the J gene lost 7 bases, with 22 bases spanning the gap. Germline V gene lookup returns CDR1 DFQATT and CDR2 SNEGSKA (reference sequence). This CDR3 is 14 amino acids long.

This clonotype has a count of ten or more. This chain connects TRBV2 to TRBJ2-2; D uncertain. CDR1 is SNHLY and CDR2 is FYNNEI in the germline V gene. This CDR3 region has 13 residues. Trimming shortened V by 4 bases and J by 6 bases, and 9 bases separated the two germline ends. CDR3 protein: CASSANYPGELFF. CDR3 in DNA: TGTGCCAGCAGTGCAAACTACCCCGGGGAGCTGTTTTTT.

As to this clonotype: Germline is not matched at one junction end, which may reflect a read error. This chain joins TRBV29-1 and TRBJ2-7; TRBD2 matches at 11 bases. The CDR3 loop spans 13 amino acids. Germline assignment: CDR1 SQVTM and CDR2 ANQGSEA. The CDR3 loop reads CASRASGRNEQYF. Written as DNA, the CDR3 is TGTGCCAGCAGGGCTAGCGGGAGGAATGAGCAGTACTTC.

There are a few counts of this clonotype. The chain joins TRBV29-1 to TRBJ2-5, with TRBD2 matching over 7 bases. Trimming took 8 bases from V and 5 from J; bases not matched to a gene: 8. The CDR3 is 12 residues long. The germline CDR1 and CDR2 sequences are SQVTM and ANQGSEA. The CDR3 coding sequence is TGCAGCCCTTCGGGGGGACGGGAGACCCAGTACTTC. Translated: CSPSGGRETQYF.

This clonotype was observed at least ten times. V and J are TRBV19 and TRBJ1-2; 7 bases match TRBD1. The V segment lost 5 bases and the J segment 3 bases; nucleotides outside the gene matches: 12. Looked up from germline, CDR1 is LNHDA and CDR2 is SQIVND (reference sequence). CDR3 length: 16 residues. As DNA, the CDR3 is TGTGCCAGTAGTGACAGGGACACAAAGGACTACTATGGCTACACCTTC. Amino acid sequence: CASSDRDTKDYYGYTF.

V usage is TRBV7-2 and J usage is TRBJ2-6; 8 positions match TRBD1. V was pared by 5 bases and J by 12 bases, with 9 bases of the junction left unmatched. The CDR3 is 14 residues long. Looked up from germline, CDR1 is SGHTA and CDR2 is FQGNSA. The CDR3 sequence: CASSPGQGRFVLTF. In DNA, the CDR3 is TGTGCCAGCAGCCCAGGACAGGGTAGATTCGTCCTGACTTTC.

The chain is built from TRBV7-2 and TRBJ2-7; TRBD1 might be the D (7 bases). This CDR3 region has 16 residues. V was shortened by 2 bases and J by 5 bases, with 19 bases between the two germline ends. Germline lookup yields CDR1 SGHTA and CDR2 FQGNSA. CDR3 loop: CASSLKGGTVLNEQYF. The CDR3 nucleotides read TGTGCCAGCAGCTTAAAGGGCGGGACAGTCCTCAACGAGCAGTACTTC.

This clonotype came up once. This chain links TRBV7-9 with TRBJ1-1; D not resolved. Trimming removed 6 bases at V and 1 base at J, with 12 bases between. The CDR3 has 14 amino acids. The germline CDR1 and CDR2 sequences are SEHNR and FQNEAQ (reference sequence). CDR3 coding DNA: TGTGCCAGCAGTTCTTCTCGGGGGAACACTGAAGCTTTCTTT. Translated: CASSSSRGNTEAFF.

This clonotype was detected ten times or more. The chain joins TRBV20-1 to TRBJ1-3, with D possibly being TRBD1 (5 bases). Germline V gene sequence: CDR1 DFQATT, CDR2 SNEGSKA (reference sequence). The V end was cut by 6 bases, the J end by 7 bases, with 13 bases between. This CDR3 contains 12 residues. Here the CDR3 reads CSARAGLNTIYF. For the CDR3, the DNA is TGCAGTGCCCGAGCAGGGTTGAACACCATATATTTT.

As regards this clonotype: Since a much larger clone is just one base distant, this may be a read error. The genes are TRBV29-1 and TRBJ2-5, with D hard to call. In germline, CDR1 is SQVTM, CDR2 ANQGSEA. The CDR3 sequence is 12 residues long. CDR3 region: CSIENWTETQYF. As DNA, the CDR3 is TGCAGCATTGAAAACTGGACGGAGACCCAGTACTTC. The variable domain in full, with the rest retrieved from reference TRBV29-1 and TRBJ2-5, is SAVISQKPSRDICQRGTSLTIQCQVDSQVTMMFWYRQQPGQSLTLIATANQGSEATYESGFVIDKFPISRPNLTFSTLTVSNMSPEDSSIYLCSIENWTETQYFGPGTRLLVL.

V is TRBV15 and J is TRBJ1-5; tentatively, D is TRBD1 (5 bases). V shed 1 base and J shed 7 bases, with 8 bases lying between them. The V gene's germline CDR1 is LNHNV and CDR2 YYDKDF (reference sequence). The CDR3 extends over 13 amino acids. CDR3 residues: CATSRGGEQPQHF. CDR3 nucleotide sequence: TGTGCCACCAGCAGAGGAGGGGAGCAGCCCCAGCATTTT.

The CDR3 spells CASSPRARLYEQYF. The DNA for the CDR3 is TGTGCCAGCAGCCCTCGCGCCCGACTCTACGAGCAGTACTTC. The gene calls are TRBV7-9 and TRBJ2-7; D call uncertain. This CDR3 has 14 amino acids. Trimming stripped 5 bases from V and 3 bases from J, with 14 bases between. Germline CDR1 reads SEHNR; CDR2 reads FQNEAQ (reference sequence).

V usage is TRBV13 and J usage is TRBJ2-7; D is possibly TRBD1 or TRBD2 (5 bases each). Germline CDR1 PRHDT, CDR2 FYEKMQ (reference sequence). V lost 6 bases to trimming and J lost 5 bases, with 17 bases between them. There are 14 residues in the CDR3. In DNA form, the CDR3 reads TGTGCCAGCAGTTTACGGGACCCTTCGAACGAGCAGTACTTC. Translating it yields CASSLRDPSNEQYF.

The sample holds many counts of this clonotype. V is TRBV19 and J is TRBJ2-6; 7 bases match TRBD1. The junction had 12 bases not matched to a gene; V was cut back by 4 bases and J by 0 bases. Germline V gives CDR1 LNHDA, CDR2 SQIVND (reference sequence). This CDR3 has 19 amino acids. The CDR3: CASSTQPGQKSSGANVLTF. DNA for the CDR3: TGTGCCAGTAGTACTCAACCGGGACAGAAGAGCTCTGGGGCCAACGTCCTGACTTTC.

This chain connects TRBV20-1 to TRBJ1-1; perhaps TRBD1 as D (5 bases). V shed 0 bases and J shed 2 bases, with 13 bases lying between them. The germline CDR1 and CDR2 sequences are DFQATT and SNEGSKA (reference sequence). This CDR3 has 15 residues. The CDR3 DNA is TGCAGTGCTAGAGATCCGAGGGGAGGAAACACTGAAGCTTTCTTT. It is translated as CSARDPRGGNTEAFF.

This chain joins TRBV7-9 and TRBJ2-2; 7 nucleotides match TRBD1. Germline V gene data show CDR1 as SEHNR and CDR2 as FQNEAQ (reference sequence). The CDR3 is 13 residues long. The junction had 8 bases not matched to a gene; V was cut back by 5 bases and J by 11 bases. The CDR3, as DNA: TGTGCCAGCAGCGCAAGCCTAGGGGGCGAGCTGTTTTTT. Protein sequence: CASSASLGGELFF.

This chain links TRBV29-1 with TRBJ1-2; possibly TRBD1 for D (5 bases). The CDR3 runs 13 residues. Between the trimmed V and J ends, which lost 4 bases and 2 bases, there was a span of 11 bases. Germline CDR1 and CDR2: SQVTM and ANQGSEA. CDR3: CSVGQGENYGYTF. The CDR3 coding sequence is TGCAGCGTTGGTCAGGGAGAAAACTATGGCTACACCTTC.

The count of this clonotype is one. The CDR3 loop reads CASSEQPTGNLGANVLTF. The CDR3 nucleotides are TGCGCCAGCAGTGAGCAACCGACAGGGAATCTCGGGGCCAACGTCCTGACTTTC. This chain links TRBV10-2 with TRBJ2-6, with 7 bases matching TRBD1. V shed 2 bases, J shed 4 bases, and the junction held 11 bases outside the gene matches. Germline lookup yields CDR1 WSHSY and CDR2 SAAADI. The CDR3 totals 18 residues.

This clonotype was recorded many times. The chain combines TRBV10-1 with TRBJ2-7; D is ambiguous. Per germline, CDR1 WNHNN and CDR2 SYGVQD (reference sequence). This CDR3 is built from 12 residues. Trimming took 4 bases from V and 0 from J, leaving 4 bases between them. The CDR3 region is CASSGTSYEQYF. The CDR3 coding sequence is TGCGCCAGCAGTGGCACCTCCTACGAGCAGTACTTC.

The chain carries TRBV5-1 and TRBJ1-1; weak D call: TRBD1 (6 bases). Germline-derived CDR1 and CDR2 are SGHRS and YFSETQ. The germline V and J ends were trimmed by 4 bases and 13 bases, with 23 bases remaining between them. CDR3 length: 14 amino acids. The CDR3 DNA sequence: TGCGCCAGCAGCCTGGAAAGGGGGAGCCCTCGGATTTTCTTT. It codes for CASSLERGSPRIFF.

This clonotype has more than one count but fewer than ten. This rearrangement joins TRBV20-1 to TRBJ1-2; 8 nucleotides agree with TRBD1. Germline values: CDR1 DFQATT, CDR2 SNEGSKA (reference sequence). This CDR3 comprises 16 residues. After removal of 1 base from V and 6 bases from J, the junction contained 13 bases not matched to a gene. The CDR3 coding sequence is TGCAGTGCTAGAGTACGGGACAGGTCCGGGGACGATGGCTACACCTTC. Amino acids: CSARVRDRSGDDGYTF.

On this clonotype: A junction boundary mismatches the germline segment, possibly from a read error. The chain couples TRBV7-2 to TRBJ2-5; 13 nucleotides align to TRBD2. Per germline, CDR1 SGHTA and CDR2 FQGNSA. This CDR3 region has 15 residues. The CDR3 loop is CASTLGLAGDETQYF. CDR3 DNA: TGTGCCAGCACCTTAGGACTAGCGGGAGATGAGACCCAGTACTTC.

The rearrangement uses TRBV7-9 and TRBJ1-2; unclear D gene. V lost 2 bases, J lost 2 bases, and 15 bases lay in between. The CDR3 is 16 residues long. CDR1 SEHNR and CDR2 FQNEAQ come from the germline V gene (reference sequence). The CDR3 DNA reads TGTGCCAGCAGCTTAATGTGGGCATCTGAAAACTATGGCTACACCTTC. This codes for CASSLMWASENYGYTF.

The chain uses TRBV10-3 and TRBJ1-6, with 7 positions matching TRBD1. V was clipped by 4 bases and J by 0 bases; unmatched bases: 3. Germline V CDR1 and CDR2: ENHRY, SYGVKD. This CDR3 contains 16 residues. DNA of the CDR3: TGTGCCATCAGTGCAGGGGGAAGCTCCTATAATTCACCCCTCCACTTT. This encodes CAISAGGSSYNSPLHF.